The 18 T cell receptor beta chains presented below share a single source sample, sequenced in a study of shared clonotypes between healthy human individuals. The assay was immunoSEQ multiplex PCR, and TCRdb's table has in-frame clones only and misses some. Of approximately 640,000 clones detected, 55% to 75% appear once; the ten largest clones hold about 1.8%. Source material: memory CD4+ T cells sorted from blood. Sample subset: CD45RA-negative fraction. The receptors shown here come from a woman aged 25 to 39 in good health.

J is TRBJ2-3 and V is TRBV10-2; possibly TRBD2 for D (5 bases). This CDR3 is built from 18 residues. Looked up from germline, CDR1 is WSHSY and CDR2 is SAAADI. The ends were cut back, 2 bases at V and 0 bases at J, with 18 bases in the middle. The chain's CDR3 is CASSEVLGLQLSTDTQYF. The CDR3 DNA follows: TGCGCCAGCAGTGAGGTGTTAGGACTTCAGCTTAGCACAGATACGCAGTATTTT.

This chain joins TRBV10-3 and TRBJ2-7, with D possibly called TRBD1 or TRBD2 (6 bases each). V was clipped by 0 bases and J by 3 bases, with 15 bases between them. There are 16 residues in the CDR3. Germline CDR1 ENHRY, CDR2 SYGVKD. CDR3 DNA: TGTGCCATCAGTGAGTCGGGGGGCGTGGGGGACTACGAGCAGTACTTC. It specifies CAISESGGVGDYEQYF.

This clone was counted a single time. This chain links TRBV19 with TRBJ2-7; tentative D call: TRBD2 (6 bases). CDR3 size: 14 residues. V was cut by 4 bases and J by 3 bases, with 13 bases left in between. Germline CDR1 reads LNHDA; CDR2 reads SQIVND (reference sequence). This chain's CDR3 is CASSTGGVHYEQYF. CDR3 nucleotides: TGTGCCAGTAGTACCGGGGGTGTCCACTACGAGCAGTACTTC. The full variable domain, in which reference TRBV19 and TRBJ2-7 provide the parts outside the CDR3, is DGGITQSPKYLFRKEGQNVTLSCEQNLNHDAMYWYRQDPGQGLRLIYYSQIVNDFQKGDIAEGYSVSREKKESFPLTVTSAQKNPTAFYLCASSTGGVHYEQYFGPGTRLTVT.

This clone occurred once. The chain links TRBV15 to TRBJ2-5, with 10 bases that match TRBD2. The CDR3 is made up of 17 amino acids. V was clipped by 1 base and J by 5 bases; unmatched bases: 10. Germline V lookup: CDR1 LNHNV, CDR2 YYDKDF (reference sequence). Written as DNA, the CDR3 is TGTGCCACCAGCAGAGCGCCTAGCGGGAGTAGGCGGGAGACCCAGTACTTC. It specifies CATSRAPSGSRRETQYF. Drawing the rest from reference TRBV15 and TRBJ2-5, the complete variable domain is DAMVIQNPRYQVTQFGKPVTLSCSQTLNHNVMYWYQQKSSQAPKLLFHYYDKDFNNEADTPDNFQSRRPNTSFCFLDIRSPGLGDTAMYLCATSRAPSGSRRETQYFGPGTRLLVL.

This clone was counted at least ten times. The chain joins TRBV5-8 to TRBJ2-3; D is unresolved. This CDR3 region has 14 residues. V lost 2 bases and J 4 bases, leaving 11 bases between the germline ends. From germline, CDR1 is SGHTS and CDR2 YDEGEE. CDR3: CASSLSTRADTQYF. The CDR3, as DNA: TGTGCCAGCAGCTTATCCACTCGCGCAGATACGCAGTATTTT.

About this clone itself: The sample contains more than one DNA sequence encoding this CDR3. The chain combines TRBV2 with TRBJ2-7, with unresolved D. V shed 8 bases and J shed 1 base, with 9 bases lying between them. The CDR3 is 12 residues long. Per germline, CDR1 SNHLY and CDR2 FYNNEI. The CDR3 DNA reads TGTGCCAGCGGAGCTCTATCCTACGAGCAGTACTTC. It translates to CASGALSYEQYF.

This clone has a handful of counts. V usage is TRBV7-2 and J usage is TRBJ2-1; 7 bases are a match to TRBD1. The CDR3 loop spans 16 amino acids. CDR1 and CDR2 (germline): SGHTA, FQGNSA. The V segment lost 6 bases and the J segment 5 bases; nucleotides outside the gene matches: 13. The chain's CDR3 is CASRLLQGYMDNEQFF. CDR3 coding DNA: TGTGCCAGCAGGTTACTACAGGGGTATATGGACAATGAGCAGTTCTTC.

The chain is built from TRBV30 and TRBJ2-7; 7 nucleotides agree with TRBD1. This CDR3 is 13 amino acids long. The germline V gene encodes CDR1 GTSNPN and CDR2 SVGIG (reference sequence). V was pared by 3 bases and J by 5 bases, with 7 bases of the junction left unmatched. CDR3 region: CAWRLTGVDEQYF. CDR3 nucleotides: TGTGCCTGGAGGCTAACAGGGGTGGACGAGCAGTACTTC.

The chain links TRBV28 to TRBJ2-7, with D perhaps matching TRBD1 or TRBD2 (5 bases each). The CDR3 extends over 14 amino acids. V was shortened by 2 bases and J by 2 bases, with 10 bases between the two germline ends. Germline V gene sequence: CDR1 MDHEN, CDR2 SYDVKM. CDR3 sequence reads: CASSLTGATYEQYF. In DNA, the CDR3 is TGTGCCAGCAGTTTAACCGGGGCTACCTACGAGCAGTACTTC.

This chain links TRBV11-3 with TRBJ2-1; TRBD2 matches at 12 bases. J gave up 4 bases and V 5 bases, and 9 bases lay outside the gene matches. Germline CDR1 reads SGHNT; CDR2 reads YENEEA. The CDR3 spans 17 residues. CDR3 region: CASSRQPGLAGYNEQFF. The CDR3 nucleotides are TGTGCCAGCAGCAGGCAACCGGGACTAGCGGGTTACAATGAGCAGTTCTTC.

The chain combines TRBV4-2 with TRBJ2-7, with 7 bases aligning to TRBD1. The germline V gene encodes CDR1 LGHNA and CDR2 YNFKEQ. This CDR3 is 15 amino acids long. Losses at the gene ends were 1 base for V and 2 bases for J; bases not matched to a gene: 5. The chain's CDR3 is CASSQAGQEPYEQYF. DNA for the CDR3: TGTGCCAGCAGCCAAGCTGGACAGGAACCCTACGAGCAGTACTTC.

The genes are TRBV5-1 and TRBJ2-5; 7 nucleotides align to TRBD2. The ends lost 2 bases at V and 1 base at J; junction bases unmatched: 5. The CDR3 length is 15 residues. CDR1 SGHRS and CDR2 YFSETQ come from the germline V gene. CDR3 loop: CASSLTGLPQETQYF. CDR3 sequence (DNA): TGCGCCAGCAGCTTAACGGGACTACCCCAAGAGACCCAGTACTTC.

The table lists this clone with many counts. This sequence joins TRBV10-3 and TRBJ2-2, with 7 nucleotides matching TRBD2. The CDR3 extends over 15 amino acids. Germline V gene data show CDR1 as ENHRY and CDR2 as SYGVKD. V lost 3 bases, J lost 5 bases, and 6 bases stayed unmatched. The CDR3 protein is CAISDGGGWTGELFF. CDR3 bases: TGTGCCATCAGTGACGGGGGAGGGTGGACCGGGGAGCTGTTTTTT.

On this clone itself: The same CDR3 can be traced to other DNA sequences in this sample. The CDR3 is CASTRAGGSYEQYF. CDR3 nucleotides: TGTGCCAGCACACGGGCAGGGGGCTCCTACGAGCAGTACTTC. The chain recombines TRBV28 with TRBJ2-7, with 7 positions matching TRBD1. Looked up from germline, CDR1 is MDHEN and CDR2 is SYDVKM. V lost 7 bases to trimming and J lost 0 bases; unmatched junction nucleotides: 6. The CDR3 has 14 amino acids.

V gene TRBV28 combines with J gene TRBJ2-1, with unresolved D. Looked up from germline, CDR1 is MDHEN and CDR2 is SYDVKM. The V end was cut by 1 base, the J end by 6 bases, with 13 bases between. This CDR3 has 15 amino acids. The DNA of the CDR3 is TGTGCCAGCAGTTTATTCGGAATCGAACTCAATGAGCAGTTCTTC. It is translated as CASSLFGIELNEQFF.

The sample holds a few counts of this clone. The chain employs TRBV30 and TRBJ1-5, with D perhaps TRBD1 (5 bases). CDR3 length equals 13 residues. Germline CDR1 is GTSNPN and CDR2 is SVGIG (reference sequence). V was pared by 2 bases and J by 4 bases, with 9 bases between. The chain's CDR3 is CAWSKGPNQPQHF. Here the CDR3 DNA reads TGTGCCTGGAGTAAGGGGCCGAATCAGCCCCAGCATTTT.

The chain recombines TRBV10-3 with TRBJ2-5, with D perhaps assigned TRBD1 or TRBD2 (5 bases each). This CDR3 has 11 amino acids. The germline V gene encodes CDR1 ENHRY and CDR2 SYGVKD. Trimming took 8 bases from V and 1 from J, leaving 5 bases between them. DNA of the CDR3: TGTGCCATCGGGACCCAAGAGACCCAGTACTTC. Amino acids: CAIGTQETQYF.

As concerns this clone: The junction shows a germline mismatch at one end, possibly a read error. In DNA, the CDR3 is TGTGCCAGCAGCTGGGGAGGTGCAAAAGACTTC. Protein: CASSWGGAKDF. This chain uses TRBV5-5 with TRBJ1-2; no clear D. CDR1 and CDR2 from the germline V gene are SGHKS and YYEKEE (reference sequence). This CDR3 has 11 residues.